One and the same sample provided the 20 T cell receptor beta chains below, sequenced in a study of blood T cell repertoires in COVID-19. Clones were sequenced by immunoSEQ multiplex PCR, and TCRdb holds only the in-frame ones, with some missing. The table has some 140,000 clones, 91% seen once. Sequencing was done on a sample of peripheral blood. These receptors all come from a man aged 45-60 years with acute or convalescent COVID-19.

The V call is TRBV4-2, the J call TRBJ2-1, with 14 nucleotides matching TRBD2. Per the germline V gene, CDR1 is LGHNA and CDR2 is YNFKEQ. The J segment lost 7 bases and the V segment lost 5 bases, leaving 4 bases of the junction unmatched. This CDR3 has 15 amino acids. CDR3 region: CASSYRLAGGNEQFF. CDR3 nucleotide sequence: TGTGCCAGCAGCTATCGACTAGCGGGAGGGAATGAGCAGTTCTTC.

V and J are TRBV3-1 (or the pseudogene TRBV3-2) and TRBJ1-6; D ambiguous. The CDR3 loop spans 16 amino acids. V shed 0 bases and J shed 0 bases, with 6 bases lying between them. Germline V gene data show CDR1 as LGHDT and CDR2 as YNNKEL (reference sequence). The CDR3 here is CASSQDSGSYNSPLHF. The CDR3 region has the DNA TGTGCCAGCAGCCAAGATTCGGGCTCCTATAATTCACCCCTCCACTTT.

The chain has TRBV12-3 or TRBV12-4 and TRBJ2-3; D remains ambiguous. The V end was cut by 6 bases, the J end by 2 bases, with 6 bases between. The CDR3 length is 12 residues. CDR3 DNA sequence: TGTGCCAGCAGGGAGCTCACAGATACGCAGTATTTT. It yields the protein CASRELTDTQYF.

The J gene is TRBJ2-5, the V gene TRBV11-3, with 7 positions matching TRBD1. Trimming at V came to 4 bases and at J to 3 bases, leaving 2 bases not matched to a gene. CDR1 and CDR2 from the germline V gene are SGHNT and YENEEA. The CDR3 is 13 residues long. The chain's CDR3 is CASSWDSEETQYF. The CDR3 DNA reads TGTGCCAGCAGCTGGGACAGCGAAGAGACCCAGTACTTC.

V and J are TRBV18 and TRBJ2-5, with D perhaps matching TRBD1 (5 bases). Germline V CDR1 and CDR2: KGHSH, LQKENI. CDR3 length: 14 residues. Trimming cost V 2 bases and J 3 bases, with 10 bases left between them. The CDR3: CASSPRQSEETQYF. The CDR3 nucleotides are TGTGCCAGCTCACCAAGACAGTCAGAAGAGACCCAGTACTTC.

This clone was recorded only once. CDR3 sequence reads: CASSLGWGSSTQYF. DNA for the CDR3: TGTGCCAGCAGCTTAGGGTGGGGCAGTAGTACGCAGTATTTT. The chain is built from TRBV7-2 and TRBJ2-3, with D tentatively TRBD1 (5 bases). The CDR3 consists of 14 residues. In germline, CDR1 is SGHTA, CDR2 FQGNSA. The V end lost 1 base, the J end lost 8 bases, and 13 bases lay between the germline ends.

The gene calls are TRBV10-2 and TRBJ2-7; TRBD2 matches 10 bases. This CDR3 region has 19 residues. Germline CDR1 reads WSHSY; CDR2 reads SAAADI. Trimming took 10 bases from V and 3 from J; bases not matched to a gene: 24. For the CDR3, the DNA is TGCGCCAACGGCTCAGAGCGGAAGACGGGGACTAGCGTCAACTACGAGCAGTACTTC. As protein: CANGSERKTGTSVNYEQYF.

V and J are TRBV7-3 and TRBJ2-1, with 8 bases aligning to TRBD2. This CDR3 region has 13 residues. Germline V lookup: CDR1 SGHTA, CDR2 FQGTGA. The J segment lost 7 bases and the V segment lost 5 bases, leaving 4 bases of the junction unmatched. The CDR3: CASSTGTSNEQFF. CDR3 DNA sequence: TGTGCCAGCAGCACTGGGACTAGTAATGAGCAGTTCTTC.

The J gene is TRBJ2-7, the V gene TRBV4-1, with 7 bases fitting TRBD2. Germline CDR1 MGHRA, CDR2 YSYEKL. The CDR3 covers 16 residues. The V and J ends lost 1 base and 7 bases, in that order; junction bases with no gene match: 13. In DNA, the CDR3 is TGCGCCAGCAGCCAAGGGATGGTGCGGGAGTTTAGGGAGCAGTACTTC. Translating it yields CASSQGMVREFREQYF.

The gene calls are TRBV5-8 and TRBJ2-7, with D possibly matching TRBD2 (6 bases). This CDR3 has 14 residues. Germline values: CDR1 SGHTS, CDR2 YDEGEE. Trimming pared 0 bases from V and 4 bases from J, leaving 11 bases between. DNA for the CDR3: TGTGCCAGCAGCTTGGGTGGGAGGAGTTACGAGCAGTACTTC. The encoded protein is CASSLGGRSYEQYF.

The rearrangement uses TRBV3-1 (or the pseudogene TRBV3-2) and TRBJ2-3, with 8 bases matching TRBD2. With V trimmed by 2 bases and J by 3 bases, 13 bases remained unmatched. The CDR3 sequence is 18 residues long. Germline-derived CDR1 and CDR2 are LGHDT and YNNKEL (reference sequence). CDR3 in DNA: TGTGCCAGCAGCCAAAGCCTCGGGAGGGCCATTTTGACAGATACGCAGTATTTT. Its protein product is CASSQSLGRAILTDTQYF.

The chain combines TRBV21-1 with TRBJ2-7; TRBD1 is the table's D call, not checked against the DNA. TRBV21-1 constitutes a pseudogene. The CDR3 is made up of 14 amino acids. The CDR3 bases are TGTGAGCCGGCCTCCCCAGGGGGAAGGAACGAGCAGTACTTC. Encoded protein: CEPASPGGRNEQYF.

The chain combines TRBV7-9 with TRBJ1-2; a possible D gene is TRBD1 (6 bases). The ends were cut back, 5 bases at V and 4 bases at J, with 14 bases in the middle. Germline CDR1 is SEHNR and CDR2 is FQNEAQ (reference sequence). This CDR3 has 14 amino acids. CDR3 coding DNA: TGTGCCAGCAGCACGAAGGGGGTTGGCTATGGCTACACCTTC. Protein: CASSTKGVGYGYTF. The whole variable domain, remainder taken from reference TRBV7-9 and TRBJ1-2, is DTGVSQNPRHKITKRGQNVTFRCDPISEHNRLYWYRQTLGQGPEFLTYFQNEAQLEKSRLLSDRFSAERPKGSFSTLEIQRTEQGDSAMYLCASSTKGVGYGYTFGSGTRLTVV.

J is TRBJ1-1 and V is TRBV5-5; tentatively, D is TRBD1 (5 bases). The CDR3 covers 14 residues. V was clipped by 5 bases and J by 4 bases, with 15 bases between them. Per the germline V gene, CDR1 is SGHKS and CDR2 is YYEKEE (reference sequence). CDR3 DNA: TGTGCCAGCAGAATACAGGAAAGTGGCACTGAAGCTTTCTTT. This gives the protein CASRIQESGTEAFF. Full variable domain (remainder filled in from reference TRBV5-5 and TRBJ1-1): DAGVTQSPTHLIKTRGQQVTLRCSPISGHKSVSWYQQVLGQGPQFIFQYYEKEERGRGNFPDRFSARQFPNYSSELNVNALLLGDSALYLCASRIQESGTEAFFGQGTRLTVV.

In the case of this clone: In the same sample, other DNA sequences code for this CDR3. The rearrangement joins TRBV19 to TRBJ2-3; 8 bases map to TRBD2. Germline V gene lookup returns CDR1 LNHDA and CDR2 SQIVND (reference sequence). This CDR3 is built from 14 residues. V lost 10 bases and J lost 4; bases outside the gene matches: 10. CDR3 bases: TGTGCCACCAGAATCGGGGGGGCGTCAGATACGCAGTATTTT. Its protein product is CATRIGGASDTQYF.

This chain joins TRBV7-2 and TRBJ1-5, with a weak D call TRBD1 (5 bases). Trimming cost V 2 bases and J 0 bases, with 17 bases left between them. This CDR3 has 18 residues. Germline V gene data show CDR1 as SGHTA and CDR2 as FQGNSA. The CDR3 protein is CASSLRQGQPYSNQPQHF. The CDR3 DNA reads as TGTGCCAGCAGCTTACGGCAGGGTCAACCTTATAGCAATCAGCCCCAGCATTTT.

The chain joins TRBV11-3 to TRBJ1-1, with 10 bases lining up with TRBD1. Germline CDR1 is SGHNT and CDR2 is YENEEA. V gave up 4 bases and J gave up 5 bases; unmatched junction bases: 7. This CDR3 is built from 15 residues. The CDR3 bases are TGTGCCAGCAGCTCGCACGGACAGGGGGTTACTGAAGCTTTCTTT. Protein: CASSSHGQGVTEAFF.

The chain joins TRBV30 to TRBJ2-5, with D uncertain. This CDR3 has 11 residues. V was trimmed by 1 base and J by 3 bases, leaving 3 bases between them. Germline CDR1 is GTSNPN and CDR2 is SVGIG (reference sequence). The CDR3 loop reads CAWSAKETQYF. Written as DNA, the CDR3 is TGTGCCTGGAGTGCTAAAGAGACCCAGTACTTC.

CDR3 loop: CASSLSLIRGMHREKLFF. In DNA, the CDR3 is TGTGCCAGCAGCTTATCCCTCATCAGGGGGATGCATAGGGAAAAACTGTTTTTT. This chain links TRBV13 with TRBJ1-4; 7 bases line up with TRBD1. V shed 2 bases and J 8 bases; nucleotides not matched to a gene: 17. The CDR3 is 18 amino acids. Germline CDR1 and CDR2: PRHDT and FYEKMQ (reference sequence). The variable domain in full, with the rest retrieved from reference TRBV13 and TRBJ1-4, is AAGVIQSPRHLIKEKRETATLKCYPIPRHDTVYWYQQGPGQDPQFLISFYEKMQSDKGSIPDRFSAQQFSDYHSELNMSSLELGDSALYFCASSLSLIRGMHREKLFFGSGTQLSVL.

The genes are TRBV6-2 or TRBV6-3 and TRBJ1-1, with 10 bases aligning to TRBD1. The CDR3 is made up of 15 amino acids. Per germline, CDR1 MNHEY and CDR2 SVGEGT. J gave up 4 bases and V 5 bases, and 7 bases lay outside the gene matches. CDR3 sequence: CASSPRQGALTEAFF. As DNA, the CDR3 is TGTGCCAGCAGTCCCAGACAGGGGGCTCTCACTGAAGCTTTCTTT.